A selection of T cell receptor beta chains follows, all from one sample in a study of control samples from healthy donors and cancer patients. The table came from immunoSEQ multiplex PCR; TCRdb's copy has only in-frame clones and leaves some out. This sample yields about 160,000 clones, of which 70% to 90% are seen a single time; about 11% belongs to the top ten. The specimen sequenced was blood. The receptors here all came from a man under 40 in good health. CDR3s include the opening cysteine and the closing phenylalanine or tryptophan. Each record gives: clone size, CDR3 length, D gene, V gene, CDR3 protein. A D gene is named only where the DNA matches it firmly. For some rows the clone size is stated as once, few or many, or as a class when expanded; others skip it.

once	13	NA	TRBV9	CASSVERGSPLHF
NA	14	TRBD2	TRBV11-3	CASGAGEGTDTQYF
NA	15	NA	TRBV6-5	CASRPDISYNSPLHF
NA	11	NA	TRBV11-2	CASRLKGEAFF
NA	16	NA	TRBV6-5	CASSYSTGSGANVLTF
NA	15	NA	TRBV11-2	CASSFSGVLGNEQFF
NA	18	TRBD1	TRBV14	CASSPEPRWDRDHNEQFF
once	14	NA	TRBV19	CASSTRDAGHGYTF
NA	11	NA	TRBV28	CASSVNTEAFF
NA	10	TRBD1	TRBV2	CARGGTEAFF
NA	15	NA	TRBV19	CASRRVGTSSYEQYF
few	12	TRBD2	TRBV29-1	CSGRTSGSSQYF
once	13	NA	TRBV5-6	CASSWGLAGGYTF
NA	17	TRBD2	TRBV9	CASSPREGKVNTGELFF
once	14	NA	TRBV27	CASSLTAGNTEAFF